The rows below give T cell receptor beta chains drawn from one sample of a study of cytomegalovirus exposure and HLA in healthy donors. Sequencing was performed with immunoSEQ multiplex PCR; in TCRdb, only in-frame clones are kept and a portion is missing. The sample contains about 86,000 clones, roughly 83% of which appear only once. Material: PBMCs. All receptors come from a woman aged 40 to 49 in good health and CMV-seropositive. Each CDR3 is given with its conserved first and last residue.

J	V	CDR3
TRBJ1-4	TRBV7-9	CASSPEGLIVELFF
TRBJ2-3	TRBV4-2	CASSPYSGGLSTDTQYF
TRBJ2-5	TRBV27	CASKGPGLRETQYF
TRBJ2-5	TRBV5-6	CASSRGLAGRETQYF
TRBJ1-2	TRBV7-2	CASSSDRGLFDGYTF
TRBJ2-1	TRBV9	CASSPDRVIYNEQFF
TRBJ2-3	TRBV5-1	CASSPGLAGVDTQYF
TRBJ2-1	TRBV28	CASSPHFAGRSQDEQFF
TRBJ2-5	TRBV4-1	CASSQDPGQETQYF
TRBJ1-1	TRBV19	CASSIGVQGAFF